This T cell receptor (beta chain) was sequenced in a study of siplizumab effects on memory and regulatory T cells. General study results and limits: Naive T cells apparently outstripped memory cells in diversity and seemed major alloresponse contributors. Tregs that proliferated in siplizumab cultures did not have their suppressive function confirmed.

Germline V CDR1 and CDR2: SQVTM, ANQGSEA. The ends lost 6 bases at V and 0 bases at J; junction bases unmatched: 11. This CDR3 is built from 16 residues. Libraries were prepared by immunoSEQ multiplex PCR; TCRdb keeps only in-frame clonotypes and omits some of them. The repertoire holds about 56,000 clones, with around 98% as singletons. On this clone itself: Its antigen is not identified.

This receptor was identified in a human donor in good health. Material: naive CD8+ T cells sorted from blood. The V gene is TRBV29-1, the J gene TRBJ1-2; TRBD1 matches 9 bases. The CDR3 sequence: CSVPKRGTGTNYGYTF. Written as DNA, the CDR3 is TGCAGCGTCCCCAAGAGGGGGACAGGGACTAACTATGGCTACACCTTC.